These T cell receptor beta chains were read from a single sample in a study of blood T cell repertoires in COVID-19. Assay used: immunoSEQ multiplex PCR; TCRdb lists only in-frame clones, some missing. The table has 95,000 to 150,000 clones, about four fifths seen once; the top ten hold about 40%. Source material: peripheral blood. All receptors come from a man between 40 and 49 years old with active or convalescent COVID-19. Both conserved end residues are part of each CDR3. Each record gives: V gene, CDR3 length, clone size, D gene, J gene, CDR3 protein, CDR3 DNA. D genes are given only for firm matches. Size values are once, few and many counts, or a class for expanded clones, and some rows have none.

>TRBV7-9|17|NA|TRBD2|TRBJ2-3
CASSLDRAGAGTDTQYF
TGTGCCAGCAGCCTAGACCGTGCGGGAGCAGGGACAGATACGCAGTATTTT
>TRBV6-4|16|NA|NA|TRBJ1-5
CASSEVGGLGNQPQHF
TGTGCCAGCAGCGAAGTGGGGGGTCTGGGCAATCAGCCCCAGCATTTT
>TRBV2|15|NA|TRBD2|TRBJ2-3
CASSAGRASTDTQYF
TGTGCCAGCAGTGCCGGGAGGGCTAGCACAGATACGCAGTATTTT
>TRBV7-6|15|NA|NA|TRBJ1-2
CASSLDGSGYGGYTF
TGTGCCAGCAGCTTAGACGGTTCGGGGTACGGTGGCTACACCTTC
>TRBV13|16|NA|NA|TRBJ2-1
CASSSGGGGLYNEQFF
TGTGCCAGCAGCTCCGGGGGCGGGGGTCTTTACAATGAGCAGTTCTTC
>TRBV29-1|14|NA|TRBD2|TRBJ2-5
CSVGRTSGAETQYF
TGCAGCGTTGGTCGGACTAGCGGGGCGGAGACCCAGTACTTC
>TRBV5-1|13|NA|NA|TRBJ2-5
CASSLVGEETQYF
TGCGCCAGCAGCTTGGTCGGGGAAGAGACCCAGTACTTC
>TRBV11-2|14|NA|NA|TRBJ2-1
CASSLSDSYNEQFF
TGTGCCAGCAGCTTAAGCGACTCCTACAATGAGCAGTTCTTC
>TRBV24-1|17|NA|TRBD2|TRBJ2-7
CATSDTRPGLADYEQYF
TGTGCCACCAGTGATACCCGACCGGGACTAGCGGACTACGAGCAGTACTTC
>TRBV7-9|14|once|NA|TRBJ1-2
CASSPPSRDYGYTF
TGTGCCAGCAGCCCACCATCCAGGGACTATGGCTACACCTTC
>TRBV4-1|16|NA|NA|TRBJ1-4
CASSQDPLGGSGELFF
TGCGCCAGCAGCCAAGATCCATTGGGGGGATCTGGGGAACTGTTTTTT
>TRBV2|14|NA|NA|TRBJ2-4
CASSFPGVKNIQYF
TGTGCCAGCAGCTTTCCGGGGGTCAAAAACATTCAGTACTTC
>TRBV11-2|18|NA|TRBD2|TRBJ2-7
CASTVDYPGGSLPYEQYF
TGTGCCAGCACCGTGGACTACCCGGGGGGAAGTCTCCCCTACGAGCAGTACTTC
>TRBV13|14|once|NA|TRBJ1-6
CASSLKSPTVALHF
TGTGCCAGCAGCTTAAAATCACCGACTGTGGCCCTCCACTTT
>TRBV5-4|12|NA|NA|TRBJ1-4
CASSLAGEKLFF
TGTGCCAGCAGCTTGGCGGGTGAAAAACTGTTTTTT
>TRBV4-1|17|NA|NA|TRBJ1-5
CASSQPLQGRSNQPQHF
TGCGCCAGCAGCCAACCTTTACAGGGCAGGAGCAATCAGCCCCAGCATTTT
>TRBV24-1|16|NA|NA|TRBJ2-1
CATSAPGTSGYNEQFF
TGTGCCACCAGTGCTCCAGGGACCAGCGGGTACAATGAGCAGTTCTTC
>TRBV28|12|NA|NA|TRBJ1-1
CATITGGTEAFF
TGTGCCACCATCACCGGGGGAACTGAAGCTTTCTTT
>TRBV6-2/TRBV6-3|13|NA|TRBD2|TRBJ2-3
CASSSAGADTQYF
TGTGCCAGCAGTTCGGCGGGGGCAGATACGCAGTATTTT
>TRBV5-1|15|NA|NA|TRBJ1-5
CASSSDGGGNQPQHF
TGCGCCAGCAGCTCGGACGGAGGGGGCAATCAGCCCCAGCATTTT
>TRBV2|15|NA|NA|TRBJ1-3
CASSVGGGPGNTIYF
TGTGCCAGCAGTGTCGGGGGGGGTCCTGGAAACACCATATATTTT
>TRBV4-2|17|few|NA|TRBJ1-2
CASSQGQGVENGYGYTF
TGTGCCAGCAGCCAAGGACAAGGGGTCGAAAACGGCTATGGCTACACCTTC
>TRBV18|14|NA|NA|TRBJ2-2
CASSPLTETGELFF
TGTGCCAGCTCACCCCTTACAGAGACCGGGGAGCTGTTTTTT
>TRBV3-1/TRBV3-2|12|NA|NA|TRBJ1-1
CASSQGDTEAFF
TGTGCCAGCAGCCAAGGCGACACTGAAGCTTTCTTT
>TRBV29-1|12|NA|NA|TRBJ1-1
CSVGGVNTEAFF
TGCAGCGTTGGAGGAGTGAACACTGAAGCTTTCTTT
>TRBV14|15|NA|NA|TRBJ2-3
CASSPGPGVTDTQYF
TGTGCCAGCAGCCCCGGACCAGGGGTCACAGATACGCAGTATTTT
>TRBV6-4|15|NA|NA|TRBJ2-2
CASSNEGGPTGELFF
TGTGCCAGCAGCAACGAGGGGGGGCCCACCGGGGAGCTGTTTTTT
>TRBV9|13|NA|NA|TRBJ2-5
CASSPTSWGDQYF
TGTGCCAGCAGTCCAACATCCTGGGGGGATCAGTACTTC
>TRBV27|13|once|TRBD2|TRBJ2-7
CASSLRGVNEQYF
TGTGCCAGCAGTTTACGGGGGGTAAACGAGCAGTACTTC